The TCR beta chain under discussion was sequenced for a study of T cell responses to AZD1222 COVID-19 vaccine (dated by TCRdb to the early 2020s). For the wider study: Because spike-specific TCR depth and breadth did not differ between the two schedules, AZD1222 recipients who got a second dose at roughly 4 weeks were pooled with those who got a second dose at roughly 12 weeks. A total of approximately 240 trial participants underwent TCR sequencing, of whom approximately 210 received two doses of AZD1222 and about 25 received two doses of the MenACWY control vaccine. Trial participants were enrolled by age into subgroups of 18-55, 56-69 and 70-plus years, and roughly 150, 30 and 60 TCR-sequenced participants, respectively, were included in these subgroups.

On the study overall, not on this receptor specifically: In the small 56-69-year group, the increase in depth fell short of significance, most likely because of low power. Conclusions about previously exposed vaccinees are limited, since just six AZD1222 recipients were seropositive for SARS-CoV-2 at baseline. Spike-specific TCR breadth and depth rose significantly after two AZD1222 doses compared with day 0 and with MenACWY recipients. Most participants were white British and females outnumbered males, and the authors suggested that clonal diversity may have been underestimated. Reportedly, almost half of the unique spike-specific TCRs recognized epitopes lying outside the regions that are mutated in the B.1.351 and B.1.1.7 variants. No day 14 peak-response samples were available, so repertoires were characterized only after the peak T cell response. The vaccine-associated CD4 TCRs covered the entire spike protein, and the dominant responses fell in regions 160-218 and 743-854.

Comment on this clone: No cognate antigen has been identified for it. Nothing much larger sits one base from this clone, and base qualities are not available.

The CDR3 regions of human TCRbeta chains were subjected to immunosequencing. Per the authors' processing: Repertoire TCRs were matched against a reference library of SARS-CoV-2-specific TCRs generated with the MIRA antigen-specificity platform. Breadth meant the fraction of unique TCRs that were SARS-CoV-2-associated, whereas depth meant the fraction of total T cells that were SARS-CoV-2-associated. Each spike-specific TCR was assigned to its reactive spike region and to a CD4 or CD8 class using the MIRA data. Log10-transformed breadth and depth values were compared by one-way ANOVA with Sidak's multiple comparisons tests. Drawn from immuneACCESS, this table holds only the in-frame rearrangements with V and J called that TCRdb kept. Clones are partly lost; checked studies trace under half to an unresolved V gene and leave the rest unexplained. Clonal size and the V and J genes are those of that table, whereas D and trimming came from the DNA. For this sample the table gives 150,000 to 200,000 clones, of which around 94% were detected only once. The ten largest clones add up to approximately 0.6% of the sample.

CDR1 and CDR2, looked up from the germline V gene, are MNHNS and SASEGT. The CDR3 starts with the cysteine, ends with the phenylalanine, and has 16 residues. CDR3 DNA only is kept here, 48 bases in frame from base 1. V lost 1 base and J lost 6 bases, and the count of bases not matched to a germline gene is 5. The sample's time point label is to be understood as: baseline before first vaccination. Samples from vaccinated people were obtained from the UK trials COV001 and COV002, which included a single-blind randomized controlled phase 2/3 trial of AZD1222 (ChAdOx1 nCoV-19) in healthy adults. For TCRbeta chain sequencing, PBMC samples were collected from trial participants at day 0 and at day 28 after the second dose.

The sequencing used peripheral blood, collected on day 0 of AZD1222 vaccination. The TCR originated in an adult in good health. The chain was built from TRBV6-1 and TRBJ1-4, and 10 junctional nucleotides match TRBD1. The CDR3 has the sequence CASSEVFGTGDEKLFF. The nucleotide sequence reads TGTGCCAGCAGTGAAGTCTTTGGGACAGGGGATGAAAAACTGTTTTTT.